A single sample gave rise to the 29 T cell receptor beta chains below, sequenced in a study of T cells in Graves' hyperthyroidism and ophthalmopathy. TCR beta CDR3 region amplification was performed from RNA transcripts. Initially, a first-round RT-PCR of the TCR CDR3 employed the HTBI primer set. From the multiplex PCR reads, TCRdb called clonotypes with MiXCR, one entry per CDR3 protein. The table includes some 180,000 distinct CDR3 sequences, approximately 15% detected once. The specimen was blood. Receptors originate from a woman between 45 and 60 years old with Graves' hyperthyroidism.

This clonotype was counted only a few times. This chain connects TRBV10-3 to TRBJ2-7; TRBD2 might be the D (5 bases). Per germline, CDR1 ENHRY and CDR2 SYGVKD. This CDR3 has 17 residues. The germline V and J ends were trimmed by 2 bases and 1 base, with 18 bases remaining between them. CDR3 coding DNA: TGTGCCATCAGTGAGCTGGGTAGTACCCGGAGGTCCTACGAGCAGTACTTC. The encoded protein is CAISELGSTRRSYEQYF.

The rearrangement links TRBV20-1 to TRBJ1-1; 10 positions match TRBD1. CDR1 DFQATT and CDR2 SNEGSKA come from the germline V gene (reference sequence). The J segment lost 4 bases and the V segment lost 1 base, leaving 15 bases of the junction unmatched. This CDR3 has 18 amino acids. As DNA, the CDR3 is TGCAGTGCTAGAGGTGGTCTGGGGACAGGGGTCGAGGGCACTGAAGCTTTCTTT. Protein product: CSARGGLGTGVEGTEAFF.

The sample holds many counts of this clonotype. The rearrangement links TRBV11-2 to TRBJ2-5; D remains unclear. This CDR3 comprises 11 residues. CDR1 is SGHAT and CDR2 is FQNNGV in the germline V gene. V was pared by 5 bases and J by 5 bases, with 6 bases between. The CDR3 nucleotides are TGTGCCAGCAGCCTTACGGAGACCCAGTACTTC. This sequence encodes CASSLTETQYF.

This clonotype occurred a few times. The chain joins TRBV7-9 to TRBJ2-7; D may be TRBD1 (5 bases). CDR3 length: 16 residues. CDR1 is SEHNR, CDR2 FQNEAQ, per germline (reference sequence). V was clipped by 2 bases and J by 4 bases, with 18 bases between them. CDR3 residues: CASSLRFTTEPYEQYF. The DNA of the CDR3 is TGTGCCAGCAGCTTACGGTTTACGACAGAACCTTACGAGCAGTACTTC.

This clonotype came up many times. Written as DNA, the CDR3 is TGTGCCACCAGCAGAGCAGACACCGATACCCGCTACACCTTC. This encodes CATSRADTDTRYTF. V usage is TRBV15 and J usage is TRBJ1-2; D not resolved. The CDR3 contains 14 residues. CDR1 and CDR2 from the germline V gene are LNHNV and YYDKDF (reference sequence). Trimming left V 1 base short and J 9 bases short, with 15 bases between.

This clonotype was seen many times. In DNA, the CDR3 is TGTGCCAGCAGCCCCGGGACAGGGGTCCGGCACGTCTGGGGCTACACCTTC. Protein: CASSPGTGVRHVWGYTF. The J gene is TRBJ1-2, the V gene TRBV7-9, with 10 bases identical to TRBD1. Germline CDR1 SEHNR, CDR2 FQNEAQ (reference sequence). This CDR3 region has 17 residues. J gave up 8 bases and V 5 bases, and 17 bases lay outside the gene matches.

This clonotype was seen a few times. The chain recombines TRBV7-9 with TRBJ1-6, with 8 nucleotides matching TRBD1. The germline V gene has CDR1 SEHNR and CDR2 FQNEAQ (reference sequence). The CDR3 sequence is 24 residues long. The V segment lost 5 bases and the J segment 1 base; nucleotides outside the gene matches: 28. The DNA of the CDR3 is TGTGCCAGCAGCCCTTTACAGGGACAGGCCGGACCTGCACCGGGGGGGTCCTATAATTCACCCCTCCACTTT. Translated: CASSPLQGQAGPAPGGSYNSPLHF.

Details on this clonotype: Mismatch with germline at one junction end may stem from a read error. The rearrangement uses TRBV7-2 and TRBJ1-1; 7 bases line up with TRBD1. This CDR3 has 14 amino acids. Germline assignment: CDR1 SGHTA and CDR2 FQGNSA. The CDR3 coding sequence is TGTGCCATCAGCTTTTTACAGGGGAACACTGAAGTTTTCTTT. It encodes CAISFLQGNTEVFF.

Many counts were recorded for this clonotype. This chain connects TRBV24-1 to TRBJ2-1; TRBD2 is a possible D gene (6 bases). This CDR3 region has 13 residues. V dropped 0 bases and J dropped 10 bases, with 9 bases sitting between them. CDR1 is KGHDR, CDR2 SFDVKD, per germline. CDR3 region: CATSDLSSEEQFF. In DNA, the CDR3 is TGTGCCACCAGTGATTTGTCTAGCGAAGAGCAGTTCTTC.

This clonotype appeared many times. The V call is TRBV3-1, the J call TRBJ2-7; no clear D gene. Trimming removed 4 bases at V and 7 bases at J, with 14 bases between. The V gene's germline CDR1 is LGHDT and CDR2 YNNKEL (reference sequence). This CDR3 comprises 13 residues. The CDR3 DNA reads TGTGCCAGCAGCCTCTTAAGTGTCCAGGAGCAGTACTTC. Amino acid sequence: CASSLLSVQEQYF.

J is TRBJ2-5 and V is TRBV6-1; 8 bases line up with TRBD1. Trimming took 8 bases from V and 6 from J; bases not matched to a gene: 20. This CDR3 is built from 17 residues. The germline CDR1 and CDR2 sequences are MNHNS and SASEGT. CDR3 nucleotides: TGTGCCAGCGGTCCCACAGAAGTGACAGGGGCGGTGAAGACCCAGTACTTC. It translates to CASGPTEVTGAVKTQYF.

This clonotype was detected only a few times. The chain is built from TRBV24-1 and TRBJ2-5; D is perhaps TRBD2 (7 bases). The germline V gene has CDR1 KGHDR and CDR2 SFDVKD. The V end lost 7 bases, the J end lost 5 bases, and 13 bases lay between the germline ends. CDR3 length: 13 amino acids. The CDR3 reads CATRGGGVETQYF. The CDR3 bases are TGTGCCACCAGGGGCGGGGGCGTGGAGACCCAGTACTTC.

J is TRBJ1-3 and V is TRBV20-1; no definite D call. Germline CDR1 DFQATT, CDR2 SNEGSKA (reference sequence). Between the trimmed V and J ends, which lost 4 bases and 7 bases, there was a span of 14 bases. The CDR3 extends over 13 amino acids. The CDR3 sequence: CSAKPGRENTIYF. In DNA, the CDR3 is TGCAGTGCTAAACCGGGTCGTGAGAACACCATATATTTT.

In its sample, this clonotype was seen many times. V is TRBV7-2 and J is TRBJ2-1; 7 bases align to TRBD2. The CDR3 is made up of 15 amino acids. Trimming removed 3 bases from V and 4 bases from J; junction bases left unmatched: 6. In germline, CDR1 is SGHTA, CDR2 FQGNSA. The CDR3 loop is CASSFLAVRYNEQFF. For the CDR3, the DNA is TGTGCCAGCAGCTTTCTAGCGGTACGATACAATGAGCAGTTCTTC.

At least ten counts were recorded for this clonotype. The chain uses TRBV7-2 and TRBJ2-5; no definite D call. Germline loops: CDR1 SGHTA, CDR2 FQGNSA. V was pared by 7 bases and J by 6 bases, with 9 bases between. This CDR3 has 11 amino acids. The chain's CDR3 is CASIFHQTQYF. CDR3 DNA: TGTGCCAGCATATTCCATCAGACCCAGTACTTC.

This clonotype was detected many times. This chain joins TRBV7-8 and TRBJ1-1, with a tentative D call TRBD1 (6 bases). The CDR3 sequence is 16 residues long. Germline V gene lookup returns CDR1 SGHVS and CDR2 FQNEAQ. V was shortened by 0 bases and J by 1 base, with 12 bases between the two germline ends. DNA of the CDR3: TGTGCCAGCAGCTTAGCGGACAGCGGTGGGAACACTGAAGCTTTCTTT. This encodes CASSLADSGGNTEAFF.

This clonotype was counted at least ten times. V is TRBV3-1 and J is TRBJ1-2; possibly TRBD1 for D (5 bases). The CDR3 contains 14 residues. Between the trimmed V and J ends, which lost 4 bases and 3 bases, there was a span of 12 bases. Germline V gene lookup returns CDR1 LGHDT and CDR2 YNNKEL (reference sequence). CDR3 DNA sequence: TGTGCCAGCAGCCTCGGCACAGGATACTATGGCTACACCTTC. It specifies CASSLGTGYYGYTF.

Ten or more counts support this clonotype. The J gene is TRBJ1-1, the V gene TRBV19; a weak D match, TRBD1 (6 bases). V was trimmed by 5 bases and J by 2 bases, leaving 12 bases between them. Germline CDR1 is LNHDA and CDR2 is SQIVND (reference sequence). This CDR3 has 14 residues. The CDR3 coding sequence is TGTGCCAGTAGTCTACACGGGACAAACACTGAAGCTTTCTTT. This sequence encodes CASSLHGTNTEAFF. Looking up the rest from reference TRBV19 and TRBJ1-1 gives the full variable domain: DGGITQSPKYLFRKEGQNVTLSCEQNLNHDAMYWYRQDPGQGLRLIYYSQIVNDFQKGDIAEGYSVSREKKESFPLTVTSAQKNPTAFYLCASSLHGTNTEAFFGQGTRLTVV.

The rearrangement links TRBV20-1 to TRBJ2-1; 8 bases fit TRBD2. This CDR3 is built from 15 residues. Germline lookup yields CDR1 DFQATT and CDR2 SNEGSKA (reference sequence). V lost 6 bases to trimming and J lost 9 bases; unmatched junction nucleotides: 16. CDR3 amino acids: CSASYGRANIGEQFF. CDR3 coding DNA: TGCAGTGCGAGCTACGGGAGGGCCAACATCGGTGAGCAGTTCTTC.

The chain employs TRBV3-1 and TRBJ1-5, with D perhaps matching TRBD1 (5 bases). Trimming took 4 bases from V and 10 from J, leaving 14 bases between them. Germline lookup yields CDR1 LGHDT and CDR2 YNNKEL (reference sequence). The CDR3 totals 13 residues. This CDR3 reads CASSPGVLEPQHF. CDR3 nucleotides: TGTGCCAGCAGCCCGGGGGTTTTAGAACCCCAGCATTTT.

Of note for this clonotype: The germline gene is not matched at one end of the junction; a read error may be the cause. The chain carries TRBV2 and TRBJ1-1, with a tentative D call TRBD1 (5 bases). From germline, CDR1 is SNHLY and CDR2 FYNNEI. CDR3 length: 12 amino acids. The CDR3 sequence: CVSMGDRAEAFF. The DNA of the CDR3 is TGTGTCAGCATGGGGGATAGAGCTGAAGCTTTCTTT.

This clonotype was observed at least ten times. The chain couples TRBV18 to TRBJ2-5; D tentatively reads TRBD1 or TRBD2 (5 bases each). V shed 0 bases and J shed 5 bases, with 16 bases lying between them. The CDR3 totals 16 residues. Germline V CDR1 and CDR2: KGHSH, LQKENI. This chain's CDR3 is CASSPPQAGTEETQYF. CDR3 DNA: TGTGCCAGCTCACCACCGCAGGCAGGGACGGAGGAGACCCAGTACTTC.

This clonotype was seen ten or more times. The V call is TRBV20-1, the J call TRBJ1-1; weak D call: TRBD1 (5 bases). The ends were cut back, 3 bases at V and 7 bases at J, with 12 bases in the middle. This CDR3 is 12 amino acids long. Germline V gives CDR1 DFQATT, CDR2 SNEGSKA (reference sequence). CDR3 residues: CSASRGDVEAFF. In DNA form, the CDR3 reads TGCAGTGCTAGTAGAGGGGATGTTGAAGCTTTCTTT.

This clonotype was observed at least ten times. The chain joins TRBV5-6 to TRBJ1-1; 8 positions agree with TRBD1. J lost 7 bases, V lost 4 bases, and 12 bases had no gene match. The CDR3 extends over 15 amino acids. The germline gives CDR1 SGHDT, CDR2 YYEEEE. CDR3 residues: CASSPGQDREYEAFF. The CDR3 DNA sequence: TGTGCCAGCAGCCCTGGCCAGGACAGGGAGTATGAAGCTTTCTTT.

The chain uses TRBV28 and TRBJ2-3; D ambiguous. Germline loops: CDR1 MDHEN, CDR2 SYDVKM. The CDR3 runs 17 residues. V lost 6 bases, J lost 2 bases, and 21 bases lay in between. Written as DNA, the CDR3 is TGTGCCAGCAGAACTCGTGACAACCCAGCCTACACAGATACGCAGTATTTT. It is translated as CASRTRDNPAYTDTQYF.

In the case of this clonotype: Germline is not matched at one junction end, which may reflect a read error. The rearrangement uses TRBV28 and TRBJ2-5; no definite D call. Germline V gene sequence: CDR1 MDHEN, CDR2 SYDVKM. CDR3 length: 17 amino acids. The CDR3 DNA follows: TGTGCCAGCAGCTTATTAGGCTCGCCGTCGGGTCAAGAGACCCAGTACTTC. The encoded protein is CASSLLGSPSGQETQYF.

This clonotype was observed many times. The chain joins TRBV5-1 to TRBJ2-1, with TRBD1 matching 8 bases. The V gene end was trimmed by 0 bases and the J gene end by 3 bases; junction bases not matched to a gene: 2. The CDR3 contains 15 residues. Looked up from germline, CDR1 is SGHRS and CDR2 is YFSETQ. CDR3 in DNA: TGCGCCAGCAGCTTGGGCGGGACAGGCTACAATGAGCAGTTCTTC. Amino acids: CASSLGGTGYNEQFF.

With regard to this clonotype: With a much larger clone just one base away, this may be a read error. The rearrangement links TRBV18 to TRBJ1-1; D is unresolved. This CDR3 has 16 amino acids. The germline CDR1 and CDR2 sequences are KGHSH and LQKENI. The CDR3 nucleotides are TGTGCCAGCTCACCACTGACAAGGTCCATGAACACTGAAACTTTCTTT. This sequence encodes CASSPLTRSMNTETFF.

This clonotype was found many times. This rearrangement joins TRBV12-5 to TRBJ2-1; 12 bases align to TRBD1. From germline, CDR1 is LGHNT and CDR2 FRNRAP. The CDR3 extends over 14 amino acids. V shed 6 bases and J 8 bases; nucleotides not matched to a gene: 5. This CDR3 reads CASGPGQGAHEQFF. The DNA of the CDR3 is TGTGCTAGTGGCCCGGGACAGGGGGCGCATGAGCAGTTCTTC.